One sample yielded the 22 T cell receptor beta chains listed below, sequenced in a study of CD4 T cells in relation to SARS-CoV-2 and coronaviruses. Their antigens are not known. TCRdb's copy holds only in-frame clones and misses some; the assay was immunoSEQ multiplex PCR. The table lists 35,000 to 40,000 clones, about three quarters of them singletons, with around 21% in the top ten. The sample comprised memory CD4+ T cells from PBMCs, cultured in vitro. The receptors shown here come from an adult with COVID-19.

The rearrangement joins TRBV3-1 (or the pseudogene TRBV3-2) to TRBJ1-4; D might be TRBD1 (5 bases). The CDR3 sequence is 18 residues long. CDR1 and CDR2 (germline): LGHDT, YNNKEL (reference sequence). Trimming took 4 bases from V and 5 from J, leaving 23 bases between them. The CDR3 DNA is TGTGCCAGCAGCCCCCGACACCGGACGGGGGTATCGAATGAAAAACTGTTTTTT. Its protein product is CASSPRHRTGVSNEKLFF.

This clone has just a few counts. V and J are TRBV7-3 and TRBJ1-2; TRBD1 aligns across 7 bases. The CDR3 covers 13 residues. Trimming removed 6 bases from V and 8 bases from J; junction bases left unmatched: 9. Germline values: CDR1 SGHTA, CDR2 FQGTGA. For the CDR3, the DNA is TGTGCCAGCAGTTTTTCAGGGGGGAAGGGCTACACCTTC. Translated, it gives CASSFSGGKGYTF.

This clone has more than one count but fewer than ten. The genes are TRBV5-5 and TRBJ2-2; 7 positions agree with TRBD2. After removal of 0 bases from V and 3 bases from J, the junction contained 5 bases not matched to a gene. The CDR3 has 16 residues. Germline loops: CDR1 SGHKS, CDR2 YYEKEE (reference sequence). Here the CDR3 reads CASSLVLARYTGELFF. The CDR3 region has the DNA TGTGCCAGCAGCTTGGTACTAGCGCGATACACCGGGGAGCTGTTTTTT.

The chain uses TRBV5-1 and TRBJ2-4; either TRBD1 or TRBD2 may supply D (5 bases each). V lost 1 base, J lost 1 base, and 9 bases lay in between. The CDR3 is made up of 15 amino acids. Germline CDR1 is SGHRS and CDR2 is YFSETQ. CDR3 sequence reads: CASSLTGGAKNIQYF. DNA for the CDR3: TGCGCCAGCAGCTTGACTGGGGGTGCCAAAAACATTCAGTACTTC.

Comments on this clone: At one boundary the junction diverges from the germline segment, which might be a read error. The V call is TRBV5-1, the J call TRBJ2-7; no clear D. CDR3 size: 12 residues. Germline V gene lookup returns CDR1 SGHRS and CDR2 YFSETQ. The CDR3 here is CASSFSVPDWNF. The CDR3 DNA is TGCGCCAGCAGCTTCTCCGTCCCCGACTGGAACTTC.

This chain joins TRBV9 and TRBJ1-1; D is perhaps TRBD1 (6 bases). Per germline, CDR1 SGDLS and CDR2 YYNGEE. The germline V and J ends were trimmed by 4 bases and 4 bases, with 23 bases remaining between them. This CDR3 spans 17 amino acids. The CDR3 bases are TGTGCCAGCAGCTCCCGTCCCGGGACAAGTTCCACCACTGAAGCTTTCTTT. It codes for CASSSRPGTSSTTEAFF.

This clone was found a few times. V gene TRBV14 combines with J gene TRBJ1-2; a possible D gene is TRBD1 (5 bases). Germline V gene data show CDR1 as SGHDN and CDR2 as FVKESK. Trimming took 4 bases from V and 6 from J, leaving 15 bases between them. This CDR3 is built from 14 residues. The CDR3 reads CASSRIRGRDGYTF. CDR3 sequence (DNA): TGTGCCAGCAGCCGTATCCGGGGACGGGATGGCTACACCTTC. Full variable domain (outside the CDR3, taken from reference TRBV14 and TRBJ1-2): EAGVTQFPSHSVIEKGQTVTLRCDPISGHDNLYWYRRVMGKEIKFLLHFVKESKQDESGMPNNRFLAERTGGTYSTLKVQPAELEDSGVYFCASSRIRGRDGYTFGSGTRLTVV.

V usage is TRBV10-3 and J usage is TRBJ2-3; D may be TRBD2 (5 bases). The CDR3 contains 16 residues. The germline V gene has CDR1 ENHRY and CDR2 SYGVKD. V lost 4 bases, J lost 5 bases, and 19 bases lay in between. The CDR3 nucleotides are TGTGCCATCAGTGTAGGAGTAGCGACCCTGTTAGATACGCAGTATTTT. It specifies CAISVGVATLLDTQYF.

The sample holds one count of this clone. The J gene is TRBJ1-3, the V gene TRBV7-2; TRBD1 is a possible D gene (6 bases). The CDR3 covers 16 residues. Trimming left V 1 base short and J 3 bases short, with 13 bases between. CDR1 and CDR2 from the germline V gene are SGHTA and FQGNSA. The CDR3: CASSLGWGLGGNTIYF. DNA for the CDR3: TGTGCCAGCAGCTTAGGGTGGGGGCTTGGTGGAAACACCATATATTTT.

The DNA for the CDR3 is TGTGCCAGCAGTTTTCGGCCCCTGGGGCCCCAGCATTTT. Encoded protein: CASSFRPLGPQHF. The chain couples TRBV28 to TRBJ1-5; D gene uncertain. The V end was cut by 3 bases, the J end by 9 bases, with 12 bases between. Germline lookup yields CDR1 MDHEN and CDR2 SYDVKM. The CDR3 runs to 13 residues.

This chain joins TRBV11-1 and TRBJ2-1; D is ambiguous. Trimming left V 5 bases short and J 4 bases short, with 6 bases between. Germline V gene data show CDR1 as SGHAT and CDR2 as FQDESV (reference sequence). The CDR3 is 12 residues long. CDR3 DNA sequence: TGTGCCAGCAGCCAAGGGTACAATGAGCAGTTCTTC. This codes for CASSQGYNEQFF.

V and J are TRBV6-5 and TRBJ2-7; no clear D gene. Trimming took off 5 bases at V and 4 bases at J, with 12 bases between the two ends. This CDR3 region has 13 residues. CDR1 is MNHEY, CDR2 SVGAGI, per germline. This CDR3 reads CASSPFLRYEQYF. The CDR3 DNA reads as TGTGCCAGCAGTCCATTCCTCCGATACGAGCAGTACTTC.

This chain connects TRBV9 to TRBJ2-7, with 7 nucleotides matching TRBD1. Germline V gene data show CDR1 as SGDLS and CDR2 as YYNGEE. The CDR3 has 16 amino acids. The V and J ends lost 0 bases and 0 bases, in that order; junction bases with no gene match: 6. CDR3 loop: CASSVGPGQSSYEQYF. The DNA of the CDR3 is TGTGCCAGCAGCGTAGGGCCGGGACAGAGCTCCTACGAGCAGTACTTC.

CDR3 DNA sequence: TGTGCCAGCAGTTTAGGTACCACTGAAGCTTTCTTT. This gives the protein CASSLGTTEAFF. The chain combines TRBV6-1 with TRBJ1-1; D not resolved. The V gene's germline CDR1 is MNHNS and CDR2 SASEGT. V was trimmed by 5 bases and J by 4 bases, leaving 8 bases between them. The CDR3 is made up of 12 amino acids.

This clone came up a few times. The chain couples TRBV18 to TRBJ2-7, with 7 bases lining up with TRBD2. This CDR3 comprises 14 residues. Germline V CDR1 and CDR2: KGHSH, LQKENI. The V segment lost 3 bases and the J segment 2 bases; nucleotides outside the gene matches: 4. The CDR3 DNA reads TGTGCCAGCTCACCTGACCTAGCGGCCTACGAGCAGTACTTC. Amino acids: CASSPDLAAYEQYF.

J is TRBJ1-5 and V is TRBV7-9; D gene ambiguous. This CDR3 comprises 12 residues. V shed 1 base and J shed 6 bases, with 4 bases lying between them. Germline CDR1 and CDR2: SEHNR and FQNEAQ (reference sequence). Here the CDR3 DNA reads TGTGCCAGCAGCTTAGATACTCAGCCCCAGCATTTT. Residues: CASSLDTQPQHF.

The chain combines TRBV4-1 with TRBJ2-7; TRBD1 matches at 7 bases. The germline gives CDR1 MGHRA, CDR2 YSYEKL. CDR3 length equals 15 residues. V gave up 4 bases and J gave up 3 bases; unmatched junction bases: 9. Written as DNA, the CDR3 is TGCGCCAGCAGCCGATCCGGGACAGCCCGCTACGAGCAGTACTTC. Encoded protein: CASSRSGTARYEQYF.

The J gene is TRBJ1-3, the V gene TRBV2, with D possibly being TRBD1 (5 bases). This CDR3 comprises 15 residues. Germline CDR1 and CDR2: SNHLY and FYNNEI. V was shortened by 3 bases and J by 0 bases, with 9 bases between the two germline ends. CDR3 DNA: TGTGCCAGCAGTGATGCAGGGAGCTCTGGAAACACCATATATTTT. Translation: CASSDAGSSGNTIYF.

The chain couples TRBV18 to TRBJ1-1, with 7 bases fitting TRBD1. With 8 bases clipped from V and 0 bases from J, the junction kept 3 bases outside the gene matches. The CDR3 covers 13 residues. Looked up from germline, CDR1 is KGHSH and CDR2 is LQKENI. DNA for the CDR3: TGTGCCAGCCTGGGACAGCTGAACACTGAAGCTTTCTTT. Amino acids: CASLGQLNTEAFF.

CDR3 sequence (DNA): TGTGCCAGCAGCGTAGAAGGGACAGGAAACACTGAAGCTTTCTTT. Its protein product is CASSVEGTGNTEAFF. The chain is built from TRBV9 and TRBJ1-1; 8 nucleotides align to TRBD1. V lost 0 bases to trimming and J lost 2 bases; unmatched junction nucleotides: 3. The CDR3 contains 15 residues. Looked up from germline, CDR1 is SGDLS and CDR2 is YYNGEE.

The gene calls are TRBV28 and TRBJ2-1; possibly TRBD2 for D (6 bases). Germline V CDR1 and CDR2: MDHEN, SYDVKM. The CDR3 extends over 15 amino acids. Deletions cut 5 bases from V and 3 bases from J, with 14 bases between. This CDR3 reads CASSGGGGYYNEQFF. In nucleotides, the CDR3 is TGTGCCAGCAGTGGGGGAGGAGGTTACTACAATGAGCAGTTCTTC.

DNA for the CDR3: TGTGCCAGCAGCTTTGTCGCTAGCGGAGACGAGCAGTACTTC. Protein product: CASSFVASGDEQYF. The chain joins TRBV7-2 to TRBJ2-7, with 7 bases that match TRBD2. Germline CDR1 and CDR2: SGHTA and FQGNSA. The CDR3 contains 14 residues. V trimming: 3 bases; J trimming: 5 bases; junction bases outside the gene matches: 7.